The 28 T cell receptor beta chains below were found in one sample sequenced in a study of cytomegalovirus exposure and HLA in healthy donors. The PCR contained 60 Vbeta and 13 Jbeta primers. Some clones are missing from TCRdb's copy, which holds only in-frame ones; the method was immunoSEQ multiplex PCR. The data contain roughly 71,000 clones, around 74% of them seen just once; the ten biggest clones take up over 9.5%. The sequenced sample was PBMCs. The receptors derive from a human donor in good health.

The V gene is TRBV30, the J gene TRBJ2-1; 9 bases align to TRBD2. The CDR3 has 14 amino acids. Germline V gene data show CDR1 as GTSNPN and CDR2 as SVGIG (reference sequence). The V gene end was trimmed by 3 bases and the J gene end by 8 bases; junction bases not matched to a gene: 8. DNA of the CDR3: TGTGCCTGGAGCGCCAAGGCGGGAGGGGATGAGCAGTTCTTC. It specifies CAWSAKAGGDEQFF.

J is TRBJ1-2 and V is TRBV28; TRBD1 matches at 11 bases. V dropped 9 bases and J dropped 5; count of bases not matched to a gene: 5. CDR3 size: 13 residues. Germline CDR1 is MDHEN and CDR2 is SYDVKM. This CDR3 is CASGDRGWYGYTF. The DNA for the CDR3 is TGTGCCAGTGGGGACAGGGGGTGGTATGGCTACACCTTC.

The count of this clone is one. This rearrangement joins TRBV14 to TRBJ2-3, with 9 bases aligning to TRBD1. V gave up 3 bases and J gave up 6 bases; unmatched junction bases: 4. In germline, CDR1 is SGHDN, CDR2 FVKESK. The CDR3 loop spans 14 amino acids. CDR3 sequence: CASSHNRGPDTQYF. The DNA of the CDR3 is TGTGCCAGCAGCCATAACAGGGGGCCCGATACGCAGTATTTT.

This clone showed up just a few times. The J gene is TRBJ2-5, the V gene TRBV4-1; TRBD2 agrees at 13 bases. This CDR3 contains 17 residues. V lost 0 bases to trimming and J lost 7 bases; unmatched junction nucleotides: 8. Germline CDR1 is MGHRA and CDR2 is YSYEKL. The CDR3 region has the DNA TGCGCCAGCAGCCAAGAACTAGCGGGAGGGTCAACGGGGACCCAGTACTTC. Amino acid sequence: CASSQELAGGSTGTQYF.

This clone was counted only a few times. V is TRBV25-1 and J is TRBJ2-6; perhaps TRBD1 as D (5 bases). The CDR3 loop spans 16 amino acids. V gave up 8 bases and J gave up 1 base, with 15 bases separating them. The germline V gene has CDR1 MGHDK and CDR2 SYGVNS. This chain's CDR3 is CASEPPQGSGANVLTF. Written as DNA, the CDR3 is TGTGCCAGCGAACCACCCCAGGGTTCTGGGGCCAACGTCCTGACTTTC.

The rearrangement uses TRBV6-5 and TRBJ2-1; TRBD2 agrees at 9 bases. The CDR3 has 15 amino acids. CDR1 and CDR2 (germline): MNHEY, SVGAGI. The junction had 12 bases not matched to a gene; V was cut back by 6 bases and J by 9 bases. The CDR3 nucleotides read TGTGCCAGCAGGGGAATTAGCGGGAGAGGGAGTGAGCAGTTCTTC. This gives the protein CASRGISGRGSEQFF.

This clone has a handful of counts. The chain recombines TRBV12-5 with TRBJ2-5; TRBD2 aligns across 8 bases. With 0 bases clipped from V and 4 bases from J, the junction kept 10 bases outside the gene matches. The germline V gene encodes CDR1 LGHNT and CDR2 FRNRAP. The CDR3 has 17 residues. For the CDR3, the DNA is TGTGCTAGTGGTTTGGTCCCTGACGGGAGGGCCTCAGAGACCCAGTACTTC. As protein: CASGLVPDGRASETQYF.

The rearrangement links TRBV18 to TRBJ1-5, with 7 bases aligning to TRBD1. Germline V CDR1 and CDR2: KGHSH, LQKENI. CDR3 length: 17 residues. Trimming removed 2 bases from V and 0 bases from J; junction bases left unmatched: 7. The CDR3 DNA follows: TGTGCCAGCTCACCATATTCCGGGACAGATAGCAATCAGCCCCAGCATTTT. Amino acid sequence: CASSPYSGTDSNQPQHF.

This chain uses TRBV7-6 with TRBJ2-7; the D gene is possibly TRBD2 (6 bases). The germline V gene encodes CDR1 SGHVS and CDR2 FNYEAQ. The CDR3 spans 14 residues. V was cut by 4 bases and J by 1 base, with 11 bases left in between. This CDR3 is CASSSRDSSYEQYF. The DNA of the CDR3 is TGTGCCAGCAGCTCGAGGGACTCATCCTACGAGCAGTACTTC.

The chain carries TRBV27 and TRBJ1-4, with D perhaps matching TRBD1 (6 bases). Trimming removed 4 bases at V and 5 bases at J, with 14 bases between. The germline gives CDR1 MNHEY, CDR2 SMNVEV (reference sequence). The length of the CDR3 is 15 residues. The CDR3 DNA reads as TGTGCCAGCAGTTCCCAGGAGGGGGGGAATGAAAAACTGTTTTTT. Residues: CASSSQEGGNEKLFF.

V and J are TRBV5-1 and TRBJ2-5; 10 bases agree with TRBD1. Matching the DNA end better, TRBJ2-7 makes the J call doubtful. This CDR3 is built from 15 residues. CDR1 SGHRS and CDR2 YFSETQ come from the germline V gene. As DNA, the CDR3 is TGCGCCAGCAGCTCGCCTGACAGGGGGCAGTACGAGCAGTACTTC. Translation: CASSSPDRGQYEQYF.

The chain recombines TRBV5-1 with TRBJ2-5; 7 bases map to TRBD2. CDR1 is SGHRS and CDR2 is YFSETQ in the germline V gene. The CDR3 length is 14 residues. The junction had 8 bases not matched to a gene; V was cut back by 4 bases and J by 5 bases. CDR3: CASSRSGAQETQYF. Written as DNA, the CDR3 is TGCGCCAGCAGCAGAAGCGGGGCTCAGGAGACCCAGTACTTC.

This clone was seen more than once but under ten times. This rearrangement joins TRBV19 to TRBJ2-4; a weak D match, TRBD2 (6 bases). The V gene's germline CDR1 is LNHDA and CDR2 SQIVND (reference sequence). V gave up 7 bases and J gave up 3 bases, with 10 bases separating them. The CDR3 length is 13 residues. CDR3 in DNA: TGTGCCAGTACGGGGGTCGGCAAAAACATTCAGTACTTC. It is translated as CASTGVGKNIQYF.

The CDR3: CASSWTDRAKETQYF. As DNA, the CDR3 is TGTGCCAGCAGCTGGACGGACAGGGCGAAAGAGACCCAGTACTTC. The rearrangement links TRBV7-7 to TRBJ2-5, with 8 bases fitting TRBD1. CDR1 and CDR2 from the germline V gene are SSHAT and FNYEAQ (reference sequence). This CDR3 has 15 amino acids. V lost 4 bases to trimming and J lost 3 bases; unmatched junction nucleotides: 7.

This clone appeared a single time. The chain has TRBV30 and TRBJ2-1; 7 bases fit TRBD1. This CDR3 has 14 amino acids. Trimming at V came to 3 bases and at J to 8 bases, leaving 10 bases not matched to a gene. Germline V gene lookup returns CDR1 GTSNPN and CDR2 SVGIG (reference sequence). Here the CDR3 DNA reads TGTGCCTGGAGCTGGGGACAGTCGAGCGATGAGCAGTTCTTC. Its translation: CAWSWGQSSDEQFF. Combining the CDR3 with reference TRBV30 and TRBJ2-1 gives the whole variable domain SQTIHQWPATLVQPVGSPLSLECTVEGTSNPNLYWYRQAAGRGLQLLFYSVGIGQISSEVPQNLSASRPQDRQFILSSKKLLLSDSGFYLCAWSWGQSSDEQFFGPGTRLTVL.

The sample holds a few counts of this clone. The chain couples TRBV6-4 to TRBJ2-1, with D unresolved. The V end lost 3 bases, the J end lost 4 bases, and 16 bases lay between the germline ends. The CDR3 length is 16 residues. From germline, CDR1 is MRHNA and CDR2 SNTAGT. The CDR3 nucleotides are TGTGCCAGCAGTGAATCAGACACCTCATCTTACAATGAGCAGTTCTTC. Protein product: CASSESDTSSYNEQFF.

The chain joins TRBV18 to TRBJ1-5; TRBD1 matches 9 bases. CDR3 length equals 15 residues. Germline CDR1 reads KGHSH; CDR2 reads LQKENI. V lost 2 bases and J lost 3; bases outside the gene matches: 2. The CDR3 sequence is CASSPRTGDNQPQHF. CDR3 in DNA: TGTGCCAGCTCACCAAGGACAGGGGACAATCAGCCCCAGCATTTT.

The gene calls are TRBV5-1 and TRBJ2-7; 10 bases agree with TRBD1. CDR1 SGHRS and CDR2 YFSETQ come from the germline V gene. This CDR3 is built from 14 residues. After removal of 5 bases from V and 5 bases from J, the junction contained 7 bases not matched to a gene. Here the CDR3 reads CASSQGQGKDEQYF. DNA of the CDR3: TGCGCCAGCAGTCAGGGACAGGGGAAAGACGAGCAGTACTTC.

This chain links TRBV5-6 with TRBJ1-2; D uncertain. V was trimmed by 1 base and J by 2 bases, leaving 21 bases between them. This CDR3 comprises 18 residues. Germline CDR1 and CDR2: SGHDT and YYEEEE. The CDR3 reads CASSLSNWRDDINYGYTF. The CDR3 DNA reads TGTGCCAGCAGCTTGAGCAATTGGAGAGATGATATCAACTATGGCTACACCTTC.

The chain recombines TRBV7-2 with TRBJ2-7; D unresolved. The CDR3 covers 13 residues. The V end lost 5 bases, the J end lost 1 base, and 9 bases lay between the germline ends. Germline loops: CDR1 SGHTA, CDR2 FQGNSA. For the CDR3, the DNA is TGTGCCAGCAGCCCCCGCGAGTCCTACGAGCAGTACTTC. As protein: CASSPRESYEQYF.

The rearrangement links TRBV28 to TRBJ1-4; unclear D gene. This CDR3 comprises 11 residues. Germline V gives CDR1 MDHEN, CDR2 SYDVKM. V was shortened by 5 bases and J by 10 bases, with 8 bases between the two germline ends. The CDR3 bases are TGTGCCAGCAGTCTGACGGGAAAACTGTTTTTT. Its protein is CASSLTGKLFF.

The rearrangement joins TRBV5-6 to TRBJ2-6; D is uncertain. This CDR3 is 15 amino acids long. Trimming stripped 3 bases from V and 0 bases from J, with 7 bases between. Germline assignment: CDR1 SGHDT and CDR2 YYEEEE. CDR3 bases: TGTGCCAGCAGCTCTAAGTACTCTGGGGCCAACGTCCTGACTTTC. Its protein product is CASSSKYSGANVLTF. Complete variable domain (other parts from reference TRBV5-6 and TRBJ2-6): DAGVTQSPTHLIKTRGQQVTLRCSPKSGHDTVSWYQQALGQGPQFIFQYYEEEERQRGNFPDRFSGHQFPNYSSELNVNALLLGDSALYLCASSSKYSGANVLTFGAGSRLTVL.

The rearrangement joins TRBV6-6 to TRBJ1-2; 9 positions agree with TRBD1. The CDR3 is 13 residues long. Germline-derived CDR1 and CDR2 are MNHNY and SVGAGI (reference sequence). With 6 bases clipped from V and 7 bases from J, the junction kept 6 bases outside the gene matches. Here the CDR3 DNA reads TGTGCCAGCAGGACCACAGGGGGCGGTGGCTACACCTTC. Translation gives CASRTTGGGGYTF.

CDR3 DNA: TGTGCCAGCAGCAAGAGCTGTGCTTACACAGATACGCAGTATTTT. It translates to CASSKSCAYTDTQYF. V usage is TRBV21-1 and J usage is TRBJ2-3; TRBD2, the table's D call, was not compared with the DNA. TRBV21-1 is a recognized pseudogene. The CDR3 length is 15 residues.

V is TRBV6-1 and J is TRBJ2-7; 11 bases are a match to TRBD1. V was clipped by 5 bases and J by 5 bases; unmatched bases: 8. This CDR3 is 15 amino acids long. Germline-derived CDR1 and CDR2 are MNHNS and SASEGT. The DNA for the CDR3 is TGTGCCAGCAGTCCCCGGACAGGGGGCTTCCACGAGCAGTACTTC. Protein product: CASSPRTGGFHEQYF.

The chain recombines TRBV5-4 with TRBJ1-2; a possible D gene is TRBD1 (6 bases). With 4 bases removed from V and 2 bases from J, the gap between germline ends came to 9 bases. The CDR3 extends over 13 amino acids. CDR1 and CDR2 (germline): SGHNT, YYREEE (reference sequence). Here the CDR3 reads CASSVGQNYGYTF. CDR3 in DNA: TGTGCCAGCAGCGTAGGACAGAACTATGGCTACACCTTC.

The V and J genes are TRBV7-9 and TRBJ2-3; D is undetermined. The CDR3 loop spans 15 amino acids. Between the trimmed V and J ends, which lost 3 bases and 0 bases, there was a span of 10 bases. Germline V gives CDR1 SEHNR, CDR2 FQNEAQ (reference sequence). The CDR3 sequence: CASSFSTPSTDTQYF. DNA for the CDR3: TGTGCCAGCAGCTTCAGTACCCCTAGCACAGATACGCAGTATTTT.

The chain recombines TRBV5-1 with TRBJ2-7; D uncertain. Deletions cut 5 bases from V and 1 base from J, with 13 bases between. CDR1 and CDR2 (germline): SGHRS, YFSETQ. This CDR3 comprises 14 residues. The CDR3: CASSSISDSYEQYF. In DNA, the CDR3 is TGCGCCAGCAGTTCAATCAGTGATTCCTACGAGCAGTACTTC.